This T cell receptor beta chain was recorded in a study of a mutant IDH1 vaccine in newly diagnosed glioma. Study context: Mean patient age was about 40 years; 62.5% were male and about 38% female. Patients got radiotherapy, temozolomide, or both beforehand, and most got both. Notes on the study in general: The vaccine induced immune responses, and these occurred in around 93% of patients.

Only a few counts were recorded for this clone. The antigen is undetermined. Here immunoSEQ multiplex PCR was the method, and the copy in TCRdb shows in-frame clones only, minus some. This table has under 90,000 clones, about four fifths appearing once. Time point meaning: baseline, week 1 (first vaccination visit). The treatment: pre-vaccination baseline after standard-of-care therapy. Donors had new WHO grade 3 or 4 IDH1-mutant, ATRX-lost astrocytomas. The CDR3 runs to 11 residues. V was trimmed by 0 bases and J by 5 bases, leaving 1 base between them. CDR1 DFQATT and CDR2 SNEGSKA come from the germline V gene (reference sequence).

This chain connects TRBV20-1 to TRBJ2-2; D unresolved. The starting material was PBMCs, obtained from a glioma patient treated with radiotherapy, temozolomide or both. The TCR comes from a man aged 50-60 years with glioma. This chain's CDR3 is CSARDTGELFF. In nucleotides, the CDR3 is TGCAGTGCTAGAGATACCGGGGAGCTGTTTTTT.